This TCR beta chain came from a study of long-term antiretroviral therapy in people with HIV. Run at survey level, the immunoSEQ assay was version v3.0. Data came from immunoSEQ multiplex PCR; TCRdb stores just in-frame clones and leaves some out. The sample yields about 24,000 clones, roughly 77% seen once. The sequence derives from a man aged 25-45 years with HIV. The sample here was unsorted PBMCs, taken 4.4 years after starting antiretroviral therapy.

As DNA, the CDR3 is TGCGCCAGCAGCCACAGGACAGGGGGCCCCCACACTGAAGCTTTCTTT. Its translation: CASSHRTGGPHTEAFF. The chain couples TRBV4-1 to TRBJ1-1; 11 bases fit TRBD1. The CDR3 consists of 16 residues. J was trimmed by 3 bases and V by 3 bases; bases with no gene match: 6. CDR1 is MGHRA, CDR2 YSYEKL, per germline.